The source of this TCR beta chain is a study of molecular identifiers for immune sequencing clone quantification. About this clonotype itself: Given a much more abundant clone one base away, this may be a read error.

Germline CDR1 and CDR2: MNHEY and SMNVEV (reference sequence). This CDR3 is built from 13 residues. Based on a CD8+CD4-CCR7+CD45RA+ profile, naive CD8 T cells were sorted. TCRdb fed the PCR reads into MiXCR, producing one record per CDR3 protein. The profile covers some 320,000 distinct CDR3 sequences, with roughly a fifth appearing a single time and about 0.81% taken by the ten largest. Sequencing input: naive CD8+ T cells from blood, with Jurkat cell RNA spiked in. Subset indicated: FACS-sorted CD8+CD4-CCR7+CD45RA+ naive T cells. This TCR derives from a human donor in good health. Some libraries in this study had Jurkat cell RNA spiked in. The chain has TRBV27 and TRBJ1-1; no reliable D call. The CDR3: CASSPSMWTETFF. For the CDR3, the DNA is TGTGCCAGCAGTCCCTCAATGTGGACTGAAACTTTCTTT.